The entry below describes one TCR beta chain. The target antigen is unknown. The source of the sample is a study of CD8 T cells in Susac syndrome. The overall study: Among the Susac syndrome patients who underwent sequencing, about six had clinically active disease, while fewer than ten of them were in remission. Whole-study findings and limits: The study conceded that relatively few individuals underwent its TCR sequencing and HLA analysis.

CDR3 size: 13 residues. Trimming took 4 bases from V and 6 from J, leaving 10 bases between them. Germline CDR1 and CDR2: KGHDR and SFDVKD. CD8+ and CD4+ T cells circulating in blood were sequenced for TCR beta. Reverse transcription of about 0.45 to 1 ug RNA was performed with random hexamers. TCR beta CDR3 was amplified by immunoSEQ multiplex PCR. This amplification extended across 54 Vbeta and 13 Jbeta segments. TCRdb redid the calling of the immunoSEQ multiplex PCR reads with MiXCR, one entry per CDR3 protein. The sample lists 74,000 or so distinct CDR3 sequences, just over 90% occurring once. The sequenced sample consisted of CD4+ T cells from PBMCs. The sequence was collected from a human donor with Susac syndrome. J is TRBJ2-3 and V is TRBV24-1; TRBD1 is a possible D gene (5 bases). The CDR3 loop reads CATSDSPGDTQYF. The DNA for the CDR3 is TGTGCCACCAGTGACTCACCAGGGGATACGCAGTATTTT.